These 14 T cell receptor beta chains came from one sample sequenced in a study of technical replicates of blood from four donors. Generated by immunoSEQ multiplex PCR, the TCRdb table keeps only in-frame clones and is missing some. The sample shows fewer than 75,000 clones, 88% of them seen only once. The material sequenced was PBMCs. All receptors come from a human donor in good health. Some clones in this sample may be carry-over from other donors' samples.

The gene calls are TRBV4-2 and TRBJ2-2; the match to TRBD2 covers 8 bases. Germline CDR1 is LGHNA and CDR2 is YNFKEQ. The J segment lost 4 bases and the V segment lost 0 bases, leaving 4 bases of the junction unmatched. This CDR3 spans 16 amino acids. In DNA form, the CDR3 reads TGTGCCAGCAGCCAAGAGGTTAGCGGGGCCACCGGGGAGCTGTTTTTT. Translated, it gives CASSQEVSGATGELFF.

The gene calls are TRBV29-1 and TRBJ1-1; 8 positions agree with TRBD1. The CDR3 extends over 12 amino acids. The J segment lost 7 bases and the V segment lost 4 bases, leaving 5 bases of the junction unmatched. The germline V gene has CDR1 SQVTM and CDR2 ANQGSEA. CDR3 loop: CSVVRGLGEAFF. The CDR3 region has the DNA TGCAGCGTTGTCAGGGGGCTGGGTGAAGCTTTCTTT.

V and J are TRBV12-2 and TRBJ2-6; the table's D call of TRBD2 was not tested on the DNA. TRBV12-2 is shown as a pseudogene. The CDR3 is 17 amino acids. The CDR3 reads CASRTSGIRSGANVLTF. In DNA, the CDR3 is TGTGCAAGTCGCACTAGCGGGATCCGCTCTGGGGCCAACGTCCTGACTTTC.

The rearrangement links TRBV30 to TRBJ2-6; TRBD1 matches at 10 bases. CDR1 and CDR2 from the germline V gene are GTSNPN and SVGIG (reference sequence). Unmatched junction bases numbered 10, after V lost 3 bases and J lost 2 bases. The CDR3 is made up of 18 amino acids. The CDR3 reads CAWRDRGLQSTGANVLTF. The CDR3 DNA reads TGTGCCTGGAGAGACAGGGGGCTCCAAAGTACTGGGGCCAACGTCCTGACTTTC.

The chain has TRBV20-1 and TRBJ2-7; a possible D gene is TRBD2 (6 bases). Per germline, CDR1 DFQATT and CDR2 SNEGSKA (reference sequence). This CDR3 comprises 11 residues. Trimming left V 5 bases short and J 5 bases short, with 10 bases between. The CDR3 region has the DNA TGCAGTGCTCGGGGGTACAACGAGCAGTACTTC. Its translation: CSARGYNEQYF.

In this sample, this clone turned up once. The gene calls are TRBV4-2 and TRBJ1-1; D may be TRBD1 (5 bases). The germline V gene has CDR1 LGHNA and CDR2 YNFKEQ. The CDR3 contains 13 residues. V was cut by 1 base and J by 3 bases, with 6 bases left in between. The CDR3, as DNA: TGTGCCAGCAGCCAAGTCAGGGACACTGAAGCTTTCTTT. The encoded protein is CASSQVRDTEAFF.

The chain joins TRBV10-3 to TRBJ2-3; TRBD2 is a possible D gene (6 bases). Per germline, CDR1 ENHRY and CDR2 SYGVKD. The CDR3 covers 14 residues. Trimming stripped 7 bases from V and 0 bases from J, with 11 bases between. The CDR3 reads CAITSGLSTDTQYF. Here the CDR3 DNA reads TGTGCCATCACATCGGGACTCAGCACAGATACGCAGTATTTT.

The chain uses TRBV20-1 and TRBJ2-1; D call uncertain. Trimming removed 5 bases from V and 12 bases from J, with 11 bases in between. Germline V lookup: CDR1 DFQATT, CDR2 SNEGSKA (reference sequence). The CDR3 loop spans 10 amino acids. The CDR3 protein is CSAVQVVQFF. The CDR3 DNA is TGCAGTGCTGTCCAGGTCGTGCAGTTCTTC.

In this sample, this clone turned up once. The chain is built from TRBV6-5 and TRBJ2-5, with TRBD2 matching 12 bases. Losses at the gene ends were 6 bases for V and 5 bases for J; bases not matched to a gene: 7. The CDR3 has 15 amino acids. In germline, CDR1 is MNHEY, CDR2 SVGAGI. The DNA for the CDR3 is TGTGCCAGCAGAAGAGGGACTAGCGGGTGGGAGACCCAGTACTTC. Amino acids: CASRRGTSGWETQYF.

The chain carries TRBV4-2 and TRBJ1-6; no firm D call. This CDR3 spans 15 amino acids. Germline CDR1 is LGHNA and CDR2 is YNFKEQ. V lost 0 bases and J 6 bases, leaving 9 bases between the germline ends. CDR3 in amino acids: CASSQDPGSNSPLHF. The DNA of the CDR3 is TGTGCCAGCAGCCAAGATCCAGGAAGTAATTCACCCCTCCACTTT.

J is TRBJ2-7 and V is TRBV4-3, with a possible D match to TRBD1 (6 bases). The germline V gene has CDR1 LGHNA and CDR2 YSLEER. This CDR3 spans 16 amino acids. V shed 0 bases and J shed 6 bases, with 18 bases lying between them. CDR3 DNA sequence: TGCGCCAGCAGCCAAGAGGAGGAGCGCAGGGGTCGCGAGCAGTACTTC. This translates into CASSQEEERRGREQYF.

The chain joins TRBV28 to TRBJ1-2; D remains ambiguous. Deletions cut 8 bases from V and 4 bases from J, with 11 bases between. Looked up from germline, CDR1 is MDHEN and CDR2 is SYDVKM. The length of the CDR3 is 12 residues. The CDR3 DNA sequence: TGTGCCAGCTCCCCCCGGAGCTATGGCTACACCTTC. Its protein is CASSPRSYGYTF.

V and J are TRBV4-3 and TRBJ1-5; 7 positions match TRBD1. The V gene's germline CDR1 is LGHNA and CDR2 YSLEER. Unmatched junction bases numbered 4, after V lost 5 bases and J lost 3 bases. This CDR3 region has 14 residues. Here the CDR3 reads CASSRDRDNQPQHF. CDR3 nucleotides: TGCGCCAGCAGCAGAGACAGGGACAATCAGCCCCAGCATTTT.

Here the CDR3 reads CAISDQGSGYTF. CDR3 sequence (DNA): TGTGCCATCAGTGACCAGGGTAGCGGCTACACCTTC. J is TRBJ1-2 and V is TRBV10-3, with D possibly being TRBD1 (5 bases). V was clipped by 3 bases and J by 8 bases, with 10 bases between them. The CDR3 is made up of 12 amino acids. The germline gives CDR1 ENHRY, CDR2 SYGVKD.